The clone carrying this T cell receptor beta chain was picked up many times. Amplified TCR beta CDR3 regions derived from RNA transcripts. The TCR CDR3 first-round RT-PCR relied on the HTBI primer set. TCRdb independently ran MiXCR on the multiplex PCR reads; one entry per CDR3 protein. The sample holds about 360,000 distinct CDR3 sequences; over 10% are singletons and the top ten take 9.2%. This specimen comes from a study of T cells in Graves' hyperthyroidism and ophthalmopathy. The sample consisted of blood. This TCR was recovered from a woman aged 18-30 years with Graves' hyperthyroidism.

The CDR3 coding sequence is TGTGCCAGCAGCTTAAACTTACTAGCGGTAGGAAATACGCAGTATTTT. This gives the protein CASSLNLLAVGNTQYF. The chain carries TRBV7-9 and TRBJ2-3, with 8 bases identical to TRBD2. Germline V gene sequence: CDR1 SEHNR, CDR2 FQNEAQ (reference sequence). V lost 2 bases, J lost 7 bases, and 11 bases stayed unmatched. CDR3 length equals 16 residues.